The text below deals with one TCR beta chain. This clone turned up a few times. What this receptor recognizes is not known. One base away there is no much larger clone; base qualities are not given. Genomic DNA was used for TRB sequencing, which was performed with the immunoSEQ assay at survey resolution or with the hsTCRB kit. Turning to the authors' computational methods: Initial read processing used immunoSEQ software, and repertoire analyses used the LymphoSeq R package. Clonality was computed as 1 minus normalized Shannon entropy; Gini coefficient was also calculated for each TRB dataset. Phenotypes of unsorted samples were inferred by mapping TRB sequences from sorted subsets of the recipient or donor onto the same recipient's unsorted samples. TCRdb took over this immuneACCESS table, retaining in-frame rearrangements with V and J assigned. Such tables are incomplete; in checked studies, under half of the missing clones stem from an unresolved V gene, and the remainder is unexplained. Clonal size and the V and J genes are those of that table, whereas D and trimming came from the DNA. The sample has about 14,000 clones on record, with no singletons. The ten largest clones add up to 20% to 25% of the sample.

The sample belongs to a study of T cells after posttransplantation cyclophosphamide (dated by TCRdb to the mid-2010s). With regard to the full study: T cell repertoire reconstitution was tracked by TRB sequencing after myeloablative bone marrow transplantation in which posttransplantation cyclophosphamide was used as GVHD prophylaxis. Samples from around 40 PTCy-treated patients and under 20 related bone marrow donors of those patients were subjected to antigen receptor sequencing. Blood from every one of the roughly 35 PTCy patients who had 1-year posttransplant specimens underwent TRB sequencing. TRB sequencing was also done on up to about 3 additional blood samples from 2 to 5.2 years after transplant in 3 patients, and on pretransplant blood from a handful of patients. Because TRA and TRB clonality were tightly correlated in fewer than ten samples, subsequent TCR analyses were focused on TRB only. Public TRB sequences were checked against a database of over 3,500 sequences associated with responses to pathogens, tumor antigens, self-antigens and alloantigens.

The intended sense of this specimen's treatment or condition label: high-dose cyclophosphamide on days +3 and +4 as single-agent GVHD prophylaxis. Busulfan and fludarabine conditioning, a related or unrelated marrow graft, and cyclophosphamide on days +3 and +4 were given to PTCy patients. PTCy-treated patients came from a prospective multi-institutional clinical trial. Peripheral blood and bone marrow mononuclear cells were isolated by Ficoll-Hypaque density centrifugation and cryopreserved. Per the germline V gene (reference sequence), MNHNY is the CDR1 and SVGAGI is the CDR2. Cut back by 2 bases and 3 bases, the V and J ends lie 8 bases apart. Including cysteine and phenylalanine, the CDR3 has 14 amino acids. Left in the record is the CDR3 DNA by itself, 42 bases read in frame from the first base. General study outcomes and caveats: The TRB repertoires of T cells infiltrating skin or the GI tract showed only limited overlap with the TRB repertoires found in blood. Across the 35 to 45 patients, TRB clonality was highly associated with recipient CMV seropositivity and CMV reactivation, and diversity with PTCy was similar to that in the CNI/methotrexate controls. Donor-recipient similarity was low at 1-2 months but increased during the first year, and donor CD8+ memory clones often dominated later blood repertoires.

The chain uses TRBV6-6 and TRBJ1-5, with the identity of the D gene unclear. The sequence was collected from a female patient aged 40 to 50 who received an allogeneic stem cell transplant from a related donor, was CMV-positive, and had no GVHD. Following transplantation, part of the T cell population may be supplied by the graft donor rather than the patient. Sequencing used PBMCs, obtained approximately 1,200 days after allogeneic stem cell transplant with posttransplant cyclophosphamide. The DNA sequence is TGTGCCAGCAGTTACGGCGGACTCAATCAGCCCCAGCATTTT. Its amino acids are CASSYGGLNQPQHF.